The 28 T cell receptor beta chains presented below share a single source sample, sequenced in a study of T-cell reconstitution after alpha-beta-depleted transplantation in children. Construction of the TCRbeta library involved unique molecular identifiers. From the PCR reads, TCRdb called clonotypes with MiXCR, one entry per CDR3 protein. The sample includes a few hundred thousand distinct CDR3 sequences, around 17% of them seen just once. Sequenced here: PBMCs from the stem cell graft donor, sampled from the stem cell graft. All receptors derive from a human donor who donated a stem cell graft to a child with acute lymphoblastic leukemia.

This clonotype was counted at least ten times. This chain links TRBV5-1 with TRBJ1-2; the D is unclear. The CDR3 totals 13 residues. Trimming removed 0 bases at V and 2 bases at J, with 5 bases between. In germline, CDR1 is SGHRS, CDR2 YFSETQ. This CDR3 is CASSLGRNYGYTF. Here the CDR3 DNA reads TGCGCCAGCAGCTTGGGGCGGAACTATGGCTACACCTTC.

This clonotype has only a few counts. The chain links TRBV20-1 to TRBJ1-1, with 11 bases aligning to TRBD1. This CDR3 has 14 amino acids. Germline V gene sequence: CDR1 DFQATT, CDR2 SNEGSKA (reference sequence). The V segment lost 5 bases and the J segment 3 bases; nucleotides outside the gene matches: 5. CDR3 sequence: CSAGQGALHTEAFF. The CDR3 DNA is TGCAGTGCTGGACAGGGGGCTCTACACACTGAAGCTTTCTTT.

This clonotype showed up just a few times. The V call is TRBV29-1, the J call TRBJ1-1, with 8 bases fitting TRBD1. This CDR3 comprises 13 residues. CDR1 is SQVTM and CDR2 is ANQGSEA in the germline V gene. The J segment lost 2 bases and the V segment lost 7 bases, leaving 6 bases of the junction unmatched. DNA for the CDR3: TGCAGCGCTAGGGGACAGGTTAACACTGAAGCTTTCTTT. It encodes CSARGQVNTEAFF. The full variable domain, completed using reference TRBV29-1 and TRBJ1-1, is SAVISQKPSRDICQRGTSLTIQCQVDSQVTMMFWYRQQPGQSLTLIATANQGSEATYESGFVIDKFPISRPNLTFSTLTVSNMSPEDSSIYLCSARGQVNTEAFFGQGTRLTVV.

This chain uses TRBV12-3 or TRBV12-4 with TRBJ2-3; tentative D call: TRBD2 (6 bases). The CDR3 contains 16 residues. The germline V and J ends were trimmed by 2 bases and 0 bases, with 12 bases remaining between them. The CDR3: CASSLRRDASTDTQYF. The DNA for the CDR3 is TGTGCCAGCAGTTTAAGGCGGGACGCTAGCACAGATACGCAGTATTTT.

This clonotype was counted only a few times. Written as DNA, the CDR3 is TGTGCCAGCAGCTGGGGGTCTCCGGGCGAGCAGTACTTC. Translating it yields CASSWGSPGEQYF. The chain recombines TRBV5-6 with TRBJ2-7; D tentatively fits TRBD1 or TRBD2 (5 bases each). This CDR3 has 13 amino acids. CDR1 is SGHDT and CDR2 is YYEEEE in the germline V gene. The V gene lost 3 bases and the J gene lost 6 bases, with 13 bases spanning the gap.

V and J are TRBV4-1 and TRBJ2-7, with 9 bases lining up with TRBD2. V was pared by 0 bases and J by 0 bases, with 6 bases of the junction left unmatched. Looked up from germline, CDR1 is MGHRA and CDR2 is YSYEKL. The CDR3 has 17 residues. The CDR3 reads CASSQEGLAGSSYEQYF. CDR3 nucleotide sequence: TGCGCCAGCAGCCAAGAAGGGCTAGCGGGATCCTCCTACGAGCAGTACTTC.

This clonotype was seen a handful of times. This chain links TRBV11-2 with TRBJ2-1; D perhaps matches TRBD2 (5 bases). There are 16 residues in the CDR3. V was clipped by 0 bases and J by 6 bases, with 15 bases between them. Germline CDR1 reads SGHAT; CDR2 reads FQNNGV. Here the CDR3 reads CASSLEHLGAPNEQFF. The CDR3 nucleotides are TGTGCCAGCAGCTTAGAACATTTGGGAGCCCCCAATGAGCAGTTCTTC. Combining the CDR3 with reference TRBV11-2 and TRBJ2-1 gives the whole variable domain EAGVAQSPRYKIIEKRQSVAFWCNPISGHATLYWYQQILGQGPKLLIQFQNNGVVDDSQLPKDRFSAERLKGVDSTLKIQPAKLEDSAVYLCASSLEHLGAPNEQFFGPGTRLTVL.

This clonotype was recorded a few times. CDR3 residues: CASSLEGWVLGQETQYF. As DNA, the CDR3 is TGTGCCAGCAGCTTAGAAGGGTGGGTCTTGGGACAAGAGACCCAGTACTTC. This chain joins TRBV11-2 and TRBJ2-5, with unresolved D. Germline V gene lookup returns CDR1 SGHAT and CDR2 FQNNGV. This CDR3 comprises 17 residues. The V end lost 0 bases, the J end lost 2 bases, and 16 bases lay between the germline ends.

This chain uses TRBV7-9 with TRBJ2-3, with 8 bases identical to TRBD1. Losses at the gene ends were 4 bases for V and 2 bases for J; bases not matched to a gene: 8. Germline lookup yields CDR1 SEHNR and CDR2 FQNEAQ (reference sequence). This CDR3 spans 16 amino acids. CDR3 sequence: CASSSTGVTLTDTQYF. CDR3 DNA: TGTGCCAGCAGCTCGACAGGGGTAACCCTCACAGATACGCAGTATTTT.

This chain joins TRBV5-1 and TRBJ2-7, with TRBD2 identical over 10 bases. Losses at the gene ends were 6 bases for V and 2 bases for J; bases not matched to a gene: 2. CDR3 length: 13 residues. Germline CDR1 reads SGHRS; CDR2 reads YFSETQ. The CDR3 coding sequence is TGCGCCAGCAAGCGGGAGGGCCCCTACGAGCAGTACTTC. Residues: CASKREGPYEQYF. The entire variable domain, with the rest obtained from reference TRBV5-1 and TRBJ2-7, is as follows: KAGVTQTPRYLIKTRGQQVTLSCSPISGHRSVSWYQQTPGQGLQFLFEYFSETQRNKGNFPGRFSGRQFSNSRSEMNVSTLELGDSALYLCASKREGPYEQYFGPGTRLTVT.

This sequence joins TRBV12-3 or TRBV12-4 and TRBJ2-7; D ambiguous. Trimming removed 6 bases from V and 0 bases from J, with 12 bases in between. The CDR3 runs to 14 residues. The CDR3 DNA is TGTGCCAGCAGGGTCCACGGAAGCTCCTACGAGCAGTACTTC. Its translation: CASRVHGSSYEQYF.

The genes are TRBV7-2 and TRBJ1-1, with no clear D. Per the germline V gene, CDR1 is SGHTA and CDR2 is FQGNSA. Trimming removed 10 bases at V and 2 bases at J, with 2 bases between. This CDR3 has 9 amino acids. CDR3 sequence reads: CAINTEAFF. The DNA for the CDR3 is TGTGCCATAAACACTGAAGCTTTCTTT.

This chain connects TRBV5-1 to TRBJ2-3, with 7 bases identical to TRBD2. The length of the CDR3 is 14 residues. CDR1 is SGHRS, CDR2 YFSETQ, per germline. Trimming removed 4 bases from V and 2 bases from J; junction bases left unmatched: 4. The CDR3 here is CASSIGTTTDTQYF. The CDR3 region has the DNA TGCGCCAGCAGCATAGGGACTACCACAGATACGCAGTATTTT. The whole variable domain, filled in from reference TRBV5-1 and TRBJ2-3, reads KAGVTQTPRYLIKTRGQQVTLSCSPISGHRSVSWYQQTPGQGLQFLFEYFSETQRNKGNFPGRFSGRQFSNSRSEMNVSTLELGDSALYLCASSIGTTTDTQYFGPGTRLTVL.

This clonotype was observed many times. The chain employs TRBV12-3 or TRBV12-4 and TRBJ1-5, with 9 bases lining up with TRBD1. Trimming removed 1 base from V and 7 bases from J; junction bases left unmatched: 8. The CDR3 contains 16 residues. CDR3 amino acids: CASSLVTGGRKQPQHF. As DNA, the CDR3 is TGTGCCAGCAGTTTAGTGACAGGGGGGAGGAAACAGCCCCAGCATTTT.

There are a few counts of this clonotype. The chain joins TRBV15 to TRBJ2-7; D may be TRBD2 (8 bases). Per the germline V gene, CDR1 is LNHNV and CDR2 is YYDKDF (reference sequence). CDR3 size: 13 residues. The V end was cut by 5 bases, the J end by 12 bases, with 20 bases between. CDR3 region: CATSQAIAGQWYF. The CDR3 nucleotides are TGTGCCACCAGCCAAGCTATAGCGGGACAGTGGTACTTC.

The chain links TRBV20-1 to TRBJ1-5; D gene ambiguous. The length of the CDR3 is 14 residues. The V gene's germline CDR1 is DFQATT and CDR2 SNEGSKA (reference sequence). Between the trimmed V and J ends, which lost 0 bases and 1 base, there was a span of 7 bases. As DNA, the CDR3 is TGCAGTGCTAGAGACAGACTGAGCAATCAGCCCCAGCATTTT. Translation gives CSARDRLSNQPQHF.

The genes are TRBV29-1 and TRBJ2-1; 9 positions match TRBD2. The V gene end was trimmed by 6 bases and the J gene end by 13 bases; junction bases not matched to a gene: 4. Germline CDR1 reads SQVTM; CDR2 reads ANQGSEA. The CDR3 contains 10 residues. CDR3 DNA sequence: TGCAGCGTCACCGGGACTAGCCAGTTCTTC. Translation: CSVTGTSQFF.

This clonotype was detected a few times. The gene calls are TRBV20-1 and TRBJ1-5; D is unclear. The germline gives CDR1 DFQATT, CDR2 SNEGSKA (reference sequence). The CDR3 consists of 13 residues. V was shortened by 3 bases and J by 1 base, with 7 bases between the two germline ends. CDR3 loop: CSASRNSNQPQHF. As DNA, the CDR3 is TGCAGTGCTAGTAGGAACAGCAATCAGCCCCAGCATTTT.

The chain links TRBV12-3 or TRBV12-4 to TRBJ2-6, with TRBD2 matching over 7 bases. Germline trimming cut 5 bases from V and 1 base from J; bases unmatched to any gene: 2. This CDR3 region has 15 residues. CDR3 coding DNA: TGTGCCAGCAGTGGGGGGGGGTCTGGGGCCAACGTCCTGACTTTC. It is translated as CASSGGGSGANVLTF.

The CDR3 DNA reads as TGTGCCAGCAGCGGGGTTTTCCAGGGGGACAATGAGCAGTTCTTC. Translation: CASSGVFQGDNEQFF. This chain links TRBV2 with TRBJ2-1; the match to TRBD1 covers 7 bases. The V gene's germline CDR1 is SNHLY and CDR2 FYNNEI. This CDR3 contains 15 residues. Unmatched junction bases numbered 10, after V lost 6 bases and J lost 5 bases.

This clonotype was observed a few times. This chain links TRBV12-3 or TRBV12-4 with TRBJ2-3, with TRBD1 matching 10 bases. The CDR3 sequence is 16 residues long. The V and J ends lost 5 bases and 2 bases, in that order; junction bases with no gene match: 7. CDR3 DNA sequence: TGTGCCAGCAGTACGTCCGGGACAGGGGTCACAGATACGCAGTATTTT. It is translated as CASSTSGTGVTDTQYF.

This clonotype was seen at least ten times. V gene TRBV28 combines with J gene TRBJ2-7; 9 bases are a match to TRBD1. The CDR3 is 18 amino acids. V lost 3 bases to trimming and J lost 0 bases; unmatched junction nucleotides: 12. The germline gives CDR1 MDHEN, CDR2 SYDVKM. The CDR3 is CASSFPGQGPTSSYEQYF. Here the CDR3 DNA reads TGTGCCAGCAGTTTCCCGGGACAGGGCCCCACGAGCTCCTACGAGCAGTACTTC.

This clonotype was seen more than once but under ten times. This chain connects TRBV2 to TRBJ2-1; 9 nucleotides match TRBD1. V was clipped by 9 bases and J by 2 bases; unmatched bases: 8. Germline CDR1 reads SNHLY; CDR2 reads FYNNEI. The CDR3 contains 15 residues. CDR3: CASYTGTGPYNEQFF. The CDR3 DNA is TGTGCCAGTTATACCGGGACAGGGCCCTACAATGAGCAGTTCTTC. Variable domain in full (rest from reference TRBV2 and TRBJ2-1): EPEVTQTPSHQVTQMGQEVILRCVPISNHLYFYWYRQILGQKVEFLVSFYNNEISEKSEIFDDQFSVERPDGSNFTLKIRSTKLEDSAMYFCASYTGTGPYNEQFFGPGTRLTVL.

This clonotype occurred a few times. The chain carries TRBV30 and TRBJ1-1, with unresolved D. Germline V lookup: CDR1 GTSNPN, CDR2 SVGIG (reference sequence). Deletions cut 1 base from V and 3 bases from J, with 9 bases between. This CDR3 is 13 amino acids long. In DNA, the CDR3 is TGTGCCTGGAGTGAGGGATTGGACACTGAAGCTTTCTTT. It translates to CAWSEGLDTEAFF.

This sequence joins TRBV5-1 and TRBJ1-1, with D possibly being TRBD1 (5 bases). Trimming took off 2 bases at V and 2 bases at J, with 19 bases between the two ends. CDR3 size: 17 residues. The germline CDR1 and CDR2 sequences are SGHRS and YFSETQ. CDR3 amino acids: CASSFGGGTPINTEAFF. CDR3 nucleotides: TGCGCCAGCAGCTTTGGCGGGGGGACCCCGATAAACACTGAAGCTTTCTTT. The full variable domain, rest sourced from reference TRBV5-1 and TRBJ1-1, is KAGVTQTPRYLIKTRGQQVTLSCSPISGHRSVSWYQQTPGQGLQFLFEYFSETQRNKGNFPGRFSGRQFSNSRSEMNVSTLELGDSALYLCASSFGGGTPINTEAFFGQGTRLTVV.

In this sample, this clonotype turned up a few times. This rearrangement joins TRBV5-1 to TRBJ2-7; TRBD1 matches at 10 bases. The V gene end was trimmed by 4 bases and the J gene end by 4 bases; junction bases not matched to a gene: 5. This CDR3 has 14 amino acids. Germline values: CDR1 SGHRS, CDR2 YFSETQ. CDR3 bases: TGCGCCAGCAGCGGGGGACAGGGGCGGTACGAGCAGTACTTC. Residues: CASSGGQGRYEQYF.

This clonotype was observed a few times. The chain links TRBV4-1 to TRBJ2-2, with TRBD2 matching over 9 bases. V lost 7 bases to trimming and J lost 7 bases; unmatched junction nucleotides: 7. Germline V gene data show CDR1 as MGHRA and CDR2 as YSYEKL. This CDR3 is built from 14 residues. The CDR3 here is CASTGGRAHGELFF. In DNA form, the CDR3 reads TGCGCCAGCACGGGCGGGAGGGCCCACGGGGAGCTGTTTTTT.

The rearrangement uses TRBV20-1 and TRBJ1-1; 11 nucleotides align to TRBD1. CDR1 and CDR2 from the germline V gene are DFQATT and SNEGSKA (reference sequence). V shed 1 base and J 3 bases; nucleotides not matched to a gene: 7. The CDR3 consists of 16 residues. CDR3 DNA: TGCAGTGCTAGAGCAAATCCGGGACAGGGGGACACTGAAGCTTTCTTT. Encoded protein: CSARANPGQGDTEAFF.